A single sample gave rise to the 11 T cell receptor beta chains below, sequenced in a study of Ad26.COV2.S vaccination and SARS-CoV-2 variants (TCRdb year 2021). The library was produced with the immunoSEQ multiplex PCR assay. This immuneACCESS table, as held by TCRdb, lists in-frame sequences with V and J called but not all clones. Of the missing ones, under half trace to an unresolved V gene in checked studies; the others have no known cause. Across this sample there are about 430,000 clones, with around 90% seen only once. The ten largest clones add up to more than 10% of the sample. Taken with the paper, the label for treatment or condition translates to: some 20 received Ad26.COV2.S at low or high dose, single or two shots; about 5 received placebo; per-sample allocation not given. For vaccine and placebo recipients, repertoires were sequenced using samples collected on day 63 after the first injection.

Sequenced material: peripheral blood, taken in a trial of Ad26.COV2.S vaccine versus placebo. The receptor set was obtained from a person between 18 and 65 years old who received the Ad26.COV2.S COVID-19 vaccine or a placebo.

The chain combines TRBV4-3 with TRBJ1-3; D is unclear. The CDR3 is 15 residues long. V lost 2 bases and J lost 1, with 9 bases in between. The germline gives CDR1 LGHNA, CDR2 YSLEER. This chain's CDR3 is CASSQYAGSGNTIYF. As DNA, the CDR3 is TGCGCCAGCAGCCAATATGCTGGGTCTGGAAACACCATATATTTT.

The chain carries TRBV28 and TRBJ1-5; D possibly corresponds to TRBD1 (6 bases). The CDR3 runs 15 residues. Deletions cut 10 bases from V and 6 bases from J, with 22 bases between. CDR1 is MDHEN, CDR2 SYDVKM, per germline. In DNA, the CDR3 is TGTGCCACCCTCCGAGGGGGGCGAGTAAGTCAGCCCCAGCATTTT. It is translated as CATLRGGRVSQPQHF.

The chain uses TRBV4-3 and TRBJ2-3, with D possibly TRBD2 on 6 matching bases. Germline V gene sequence: CDR1 LGHNA, CDR2 YSLEER. The CDR3 contains 16 residues. Trimming left V 4 bases short and J 2 bases short, with 16 bases between. CDR3 protein: CASSPAEGGDTDTQYF. The CDR3 DNA follows: TGCGCCAGCAGCCCCGCCGAGGGAGGAGACACAGATACGCAGTATTTT.

The rearrangement joins TRBV28 to TRBJ2-3; D call uncertain. Germline assignment: CDR1 MDHEN and CDR2 SYDVKM. V gave up 6 bases and J gave up 0 bases, with 13 bases separating them. This CDR3 is built from 15 residues. The CDR3 loop is CASSRPAASTDTQYF. CDR3 bases: TGTGCCAGCAGCCGACCAGCAGCTAGCACAGATACGCAGTATTTT. Supplemented by reference TRBV28 and TRBJ2-3, the full variable domain reads DVKVTQSSRYLVKRTGEKVFLECVQDMDHENMFWYRQDPGLGLRLIYFSYDVKMKEKGDIPEGYSVSREKKERFSLILESASTNQTSMYLCASSRPAASTDTQYFGPGTRLTVL.

This CDR3 reads CASSPTGRDTEAFF. DNA of the CDR3: TGTGCCAGCAGCCCGACCGGAAGGGACACTGAAGCTTTCTTT. The rearrangement uses TRBV5-6 and TRBJ1-1, with unresolved D. Germline V gene lookup returns CDR1 SGHDT and CDR2 YYEEEE. The CDR3 totals 14 residues. V shed 4 bases and J shed 3 bases, with 13 bases lying between them.

This chain joins TRBV6-1 and TRBJ1-5; no definite D call. The V end lost 1 base, the J end lost 3 bases, and 10 bases lay between the germline ends. This CDR3 comprises 15 residues. Germline V lookup: CDR1 MNHNS, CDR2 SASEGT. CDR3 in amino acids: CASSEDRVYNQPQHF. Here the CDR3 DNA reads TGTGCCAGCAGTGAAGATCGTGTCTACAATCAGCCCCAGCATTTT.

The V call is TRBV5-1, the J call TRBJ2-1; D is unresolved. Trimming removed 0 bases at V and 7 bases at J, with 20 bases between. The germline gives CDR1 SGHRS, CDR2 YFSETQ. CDR3 length: 17 amino acids. CDR3 DNA sequence: TGCGCCAGCAGCTTGGGGTCGAACAGTGCAGTGGTTAATGAGCAGTTCTTC. This sequence encodes CASSLGSNSAVVNEQFF.

V usage is TRBV15 and J usage is TRBJ2-1, with TRBD1 matching over 9 bases. Germline lookup yields CDR1 LNHNV and CDR2 YYDKDF (reference sequence). V was clipped by 0 bases and J by 7 bases; unmatched bases: 10. The CDR3 contains 17 residues. CDR3 sequence: CATSRDFGQGLGNEQFF. The DNA of the CDR3 is TGTGCCACCAGCAGAGATTTCGGACAGGGGCTTGGGAATGAGCAGTTCTTC. Full variable domain (missing parts from reference TRBV15 and TRBJ2-1): DAMVIQNPRYQVTQFGKPVTLSCSQTLNHNVMYWYQQKSSQAPKLLFHYYDKDFNNEADTPDNFQSRRPNTSFCFLDIRSPGLGDTAMYLCATSRDFGQGLGNEQFFGPGTRLTVL.

The chain has TRBV19 and TRBJ1-3; a weak D match, TRBD1 (6 bases). The CDR3 runs 17 residues. The germline V and J ends were trimmed by 5 bases and 4 bases, with 21 bases remaining between them. Germline V CDR1 and CDR2: LNHDA, SQIVND (reference sequence). The CDR3 DNA is TGTGCCAGTAGTGTTCACCTTTCTACAGGGCCAGGAAACACCATATATTTT. Protein sequence: CASSVHLSTGPGNTIYF.

J is TRBJ2-3 and V is TRBV7-2; D is undetermined. Germline assignment: CDR1 SGHTA and CDR2 FQGNSA. The CDR3 is made up of 13 amino acids. Trimming removed 6 bases from V and 2 bases from J, with 9 bases in between. The CDR3 here is CASSLSFTDTQYF. The DNA of the CDR3 is TGTGCCAGCAGTCTAAGTTTCACAGATACGCAGTATTTT.

The chain uses TRBV24-1 and TRBJ2-7; 9 nucleotides line up with TRBD1. In germline, CDR1 is KGHDR, CDR2 SFDVKD. The trim removed 0 bases at V and 0 bases at J, leaving 5 bases unmatched. This CDR3 has 17 residues. CDR3 nucleotides: TGTGCCACCAGTGATTTGCCGGACAGGGGATGCTCCTACGAGCAGTACTTC. It yields the protein CATSDLPDRGCSYEQYF.